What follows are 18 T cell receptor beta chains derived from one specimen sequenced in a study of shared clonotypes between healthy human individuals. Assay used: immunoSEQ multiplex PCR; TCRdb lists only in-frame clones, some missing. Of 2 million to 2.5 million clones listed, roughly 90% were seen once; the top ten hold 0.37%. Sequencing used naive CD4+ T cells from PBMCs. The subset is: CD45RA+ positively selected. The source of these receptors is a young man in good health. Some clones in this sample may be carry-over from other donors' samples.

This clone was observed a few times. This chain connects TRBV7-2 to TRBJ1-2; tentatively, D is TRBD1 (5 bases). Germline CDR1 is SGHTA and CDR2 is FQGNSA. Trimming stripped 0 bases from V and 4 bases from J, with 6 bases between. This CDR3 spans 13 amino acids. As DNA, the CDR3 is TGTGCCAGCAGCTTAGCAGGGGCCTATGGCTACACCTTC. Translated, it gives CASSLAGAYGYTF.

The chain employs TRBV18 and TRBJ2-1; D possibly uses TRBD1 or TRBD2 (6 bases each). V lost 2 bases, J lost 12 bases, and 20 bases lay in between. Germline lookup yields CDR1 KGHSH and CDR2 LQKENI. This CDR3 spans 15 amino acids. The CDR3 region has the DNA TGTGCCAGCTCACCATACGGGGGCCAGGGGTCCCGGCAGTTCTTC. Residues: CASSPYGGQGSRQFF.

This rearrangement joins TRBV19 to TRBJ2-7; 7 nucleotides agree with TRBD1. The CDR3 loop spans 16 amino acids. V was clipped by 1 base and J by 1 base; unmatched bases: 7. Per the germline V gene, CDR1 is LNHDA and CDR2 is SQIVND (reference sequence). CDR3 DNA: TGTGCCAGTAGTATAGGAGGACAGGTGGGGTCCTACGAGCAGTACTTC. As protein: CASSIGGQVGSYEQYF.

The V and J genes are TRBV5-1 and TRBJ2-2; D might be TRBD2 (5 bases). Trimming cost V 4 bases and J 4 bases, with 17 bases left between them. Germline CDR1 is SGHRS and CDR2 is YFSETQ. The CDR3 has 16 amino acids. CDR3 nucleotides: TGCGCCAGCAGCATATCTAGAGTTACTAGCACCGGGGAGCTGTTTTTT. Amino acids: CASSISRVTSTGELFF. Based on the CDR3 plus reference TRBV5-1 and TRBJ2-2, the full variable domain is KAGVTQTPRYLIKTRGQQVTLSCSPISGHRSVSWYQQTPGQGLQFLFEYFSETQRNKGNFPGRFSGRQFSNSRSEMNVSTLELGDSALYLCASSISRVTSTGELFFGEGSRLTVL.

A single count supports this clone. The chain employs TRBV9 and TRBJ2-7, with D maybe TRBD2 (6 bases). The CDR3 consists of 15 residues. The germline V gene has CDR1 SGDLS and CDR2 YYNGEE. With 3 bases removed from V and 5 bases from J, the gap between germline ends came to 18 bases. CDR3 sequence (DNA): TGTGCCAGCAGCGGCGGAGGCAGCCGCGGGAACGAGCAGTACTTC. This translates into CASSGGGSRGNEQYF.

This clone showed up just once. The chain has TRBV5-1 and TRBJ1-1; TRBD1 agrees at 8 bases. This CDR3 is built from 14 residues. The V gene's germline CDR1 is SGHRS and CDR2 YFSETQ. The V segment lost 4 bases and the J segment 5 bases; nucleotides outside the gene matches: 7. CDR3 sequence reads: CASSGGQAPTEAFF. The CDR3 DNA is TGCGCCAGCAGCGGGGGACAGGCCCCGACTGAAGCTTTCTTT. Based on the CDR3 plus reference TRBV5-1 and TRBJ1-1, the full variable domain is KAGVTQTPRYLIKTRGQQVTLSCSPISGHRSVSWYQQTPGQGLQFLFEYFSETQRNKGNFPGRFSGRQFSNSRSEMNVSTLELGDSALYLCASSGGQAPTEAFFGQGTRLTVV.

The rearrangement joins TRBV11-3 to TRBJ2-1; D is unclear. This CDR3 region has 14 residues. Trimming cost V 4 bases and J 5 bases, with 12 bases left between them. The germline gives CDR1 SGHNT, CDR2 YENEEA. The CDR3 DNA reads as TGTGCCAGCAGCTACCAAAGGACCAACAATGAGCAGTTCTTC. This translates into CASSYQRTNNEQFF.

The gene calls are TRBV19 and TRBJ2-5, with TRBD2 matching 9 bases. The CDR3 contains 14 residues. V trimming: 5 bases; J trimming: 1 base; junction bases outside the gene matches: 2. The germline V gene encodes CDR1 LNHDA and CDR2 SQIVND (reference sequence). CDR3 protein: CASSFSGSQETQYF. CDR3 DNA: TGTGCCAGTAGTTTTAGCGGGAGCCAAGAGACCCAGTACTTC. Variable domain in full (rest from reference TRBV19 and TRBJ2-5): DGGITQSPKYLFRKEGQNVTLSCEQNLNHDAMYWYRQDPGQGLRLIYYSQIVNDFQKGDIAEGYSVSREKKESFPLTVTSAQKNPTAFYLCASSFSGSQETQYFGPGTRLLVL.

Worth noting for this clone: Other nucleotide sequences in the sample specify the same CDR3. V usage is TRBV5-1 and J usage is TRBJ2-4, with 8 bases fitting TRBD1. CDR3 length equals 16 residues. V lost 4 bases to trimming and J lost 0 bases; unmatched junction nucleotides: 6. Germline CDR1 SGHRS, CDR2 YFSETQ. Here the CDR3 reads CASSPGQGLAKNIQYF. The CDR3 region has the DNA TGCGCCAGCAGCCCAGGACAGGGCCTAGCCAAAAACATTCAGTACTTC.

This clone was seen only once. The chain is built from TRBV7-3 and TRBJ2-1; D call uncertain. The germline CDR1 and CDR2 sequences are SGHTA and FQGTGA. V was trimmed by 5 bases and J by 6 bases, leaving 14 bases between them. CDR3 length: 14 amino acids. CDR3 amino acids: CASSTRSYSNEQFF. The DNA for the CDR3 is TGTGCCAGCAGCACCCGCTCCTACAGCAATGAGCAGTTCTTC.

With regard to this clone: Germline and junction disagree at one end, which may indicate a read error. The DNA of the CDR3 is TGCCCCACGAGCCGGGAGGAAACCTCGAACACCGGGGAGCTGTTTTTT. It encodes CPTSREETSNTGELFF. The rearrangement links TRBV9 to TRBJ2-2; TRBD2 aligns across 7 bases. CDR1 SGDLS and CDR2 YYNGEE come from the germline V gene. The CDR3 runs to 16 residues.

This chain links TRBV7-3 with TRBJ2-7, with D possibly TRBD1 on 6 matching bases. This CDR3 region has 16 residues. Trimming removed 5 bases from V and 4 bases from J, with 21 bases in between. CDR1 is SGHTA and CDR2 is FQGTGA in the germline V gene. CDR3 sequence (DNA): TGTGCCAGCAGCACCCCCTCAACAGGGAAAGGGTACGAGCAGTACTTC. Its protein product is CASSTPSTGKGYEQYF.

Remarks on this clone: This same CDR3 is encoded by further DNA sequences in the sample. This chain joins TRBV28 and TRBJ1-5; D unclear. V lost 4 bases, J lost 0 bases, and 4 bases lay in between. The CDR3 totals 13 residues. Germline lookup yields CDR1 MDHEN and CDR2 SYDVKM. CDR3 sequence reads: CASSSPSNQPQHF. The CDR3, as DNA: TGTGCCAGCAGTTCCCCTAGCAATCAGCCCCAGCATTTT.

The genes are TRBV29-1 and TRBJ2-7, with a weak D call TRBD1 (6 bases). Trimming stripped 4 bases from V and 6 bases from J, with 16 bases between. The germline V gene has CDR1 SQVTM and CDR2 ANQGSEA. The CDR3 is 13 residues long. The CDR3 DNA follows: TGCAGCGTTGCCTTGACAGGACCCGTCGAGCAGTACTTC. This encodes CSVALTGPVEQYF.

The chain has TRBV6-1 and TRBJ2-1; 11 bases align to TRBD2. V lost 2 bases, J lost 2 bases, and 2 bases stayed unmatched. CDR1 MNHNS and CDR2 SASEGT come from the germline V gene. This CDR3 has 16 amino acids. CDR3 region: CASSESLAGAYNEQFF. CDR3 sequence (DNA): TGTGCCAGCAGTGAATCACTAGCGGGAGCCTACAATGAGCAGTTCTTC.

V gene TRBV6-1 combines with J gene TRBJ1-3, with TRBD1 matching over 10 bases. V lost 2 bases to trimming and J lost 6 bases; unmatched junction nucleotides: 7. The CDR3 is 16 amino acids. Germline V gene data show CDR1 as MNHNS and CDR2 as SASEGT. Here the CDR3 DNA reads TGTGCCAGCAGTGAACCACCGGGGACAGGGGAAAACACCATATATTTT. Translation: CASSEPPGTGENTIYF.

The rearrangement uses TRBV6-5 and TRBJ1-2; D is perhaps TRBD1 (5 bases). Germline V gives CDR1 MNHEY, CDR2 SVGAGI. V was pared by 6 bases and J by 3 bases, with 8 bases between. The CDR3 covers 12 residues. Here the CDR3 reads CASRTAYYGYTF. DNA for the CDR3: TGTGCCAGCAGGACAGCCTACTATGGCTACACCTTC.

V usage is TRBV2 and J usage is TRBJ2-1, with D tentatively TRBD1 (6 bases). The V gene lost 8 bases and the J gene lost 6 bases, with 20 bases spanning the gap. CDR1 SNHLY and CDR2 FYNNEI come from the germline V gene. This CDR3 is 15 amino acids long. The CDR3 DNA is TGTGCCAGCGGTGCCCAGGGGCTGGTCGGCAATGAGCAGTTCTTC. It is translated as CASGAQGLVGNEQFF.